What follows are 26 T cell receptor beta chains derived from one specimen sequenced in a study of OX40 agonist ivuxolimab in advanced cancers. Sequenced by immunoSEQ multiplex PCR; TCRdb stores in-frame clones only, minus some. The data hold over 60,000 clones, with roughly 85% observed a single time. The material was CD4+ or CD8+ T cells sorted from blood, obtained in a trial of the OX40 agonist ivuxolimab. These receptors originate from an adult with an advanced solid tumor such as melanoma, head and neck, liver or kidney cancer.

The V call is TRBV27, the J call TRBJ2-7, with a tentative D call TRBD2 (7 bases). V was clipped by 5 bases and J by 5 bases, with 16 bases between them. This CDR3 contains 14 residues. CDR1 is MNHEY, CDR2 SMNVEV, per germline (reference sequence). The CDR3: CASSPRGGDDEQYF. The DNA of the CDR3 is TGTGCCAGCAGTCCCCGCGGGGGCGACGACGAGCAGTACTTC.

This clone was recorded a few times. The chain joins TRBV29-1 to TRBJ2-7; 9 bases are a match to TRBD1. CDR1 is SQVTM and CDR2 is ANQGSEA in the germline V gene. V trimming: 6 bases; J trimming: 1 base; junction bases outside the gene matches: 10. CDR3 length: 15 amino acids. The CDR3 loop reads CSVMGQGRPSYEQYF. The CDR3 coding sequence is TGCAGCGTGATGGGACAGGGTAGGCCTTCCTACGAGCAGTACTTC.

This clone was seen a handful of times. The V call is TRBV15, the J call TRBJ2-7; TRBD1 aligns across 12 bases. This CDR3 region has 15 residues. Per the germline V gene, CDR1 is LNHNV and CDR2 is YYDKDF (reference sequence). The V and J ends lost 5 bases and 4 bases, in that order; junction bases with no gene match: 6. CDR3 region: CATSPGTGGKYEQYF. For the CDR3, the DNA is TGTGCCACCAGCCCCGGGACAGGGGGCAAGTACGAGCAGTACTTC.

The V call is TRBV10-3, the J call TRBJ2-1, with D uncertain. Deletions cut 3 bases from V and 6 bases from J, with 6 bases between. CDR3 length: 12 residues. The V gene's germline CDR1 is ENHRY and CDR2 SYGVKD. The CDR3 bases are TGTGCCATCAGTGACCTCTCCAATGAGCAGTTCTTC. It specifies CAISDLSNEQFF.

V and J are TRBV27 and TRBJ1-1, with a tentative D call TRBD1 (6 bases). Germline loops: CDR1 MNHEY, CDR2 SMNVEV (reference sequence). The CDR3 is 14 amino acids. Between the trimmed V and J ends, which lost 5 bases and 2 bases, there was a span of 12 bases. The CDR3 bases are TGTGCCAGCAGTGGAACTGGGGGCAACACTGAAGCTTTCTTT. As protein: CASSGTGGNTEAFF.

The gene calls are TRBV5-1 and TRBJ2-7; the D is unclear. The CDR3 has 14 amino acids. Trimming stripped 5 bases from V and 1 base from J, with 13 bases between. Germline assignment: CDR1 SGHRS and CDR2 YFSETQ. CDR3 protein: CASSLGPPSYEQYF. CDR3 DNA sequence: TGCGCCAGCAGTCTCGGGCCACCGTCCTACGAGCAGTACTTC.

CDR3 sequence (DNA): TGTGCCAGCCAAGGGGTGACGAGCACCGGGGAGCTGTTTTTT. Translated, it gives CASQGVTSTGELFF. This chain connects TRBV2 to TRBJ2-2, with a weak D call TRBD1 (5 bases). This CDR3 region has 14 residues. Trimming took off 8 bases at V and 4 bases at J, with 14 bases between the two ends. Germline CDR1 and CDR2: SNHLY and FYNNEI.

This clone was seen just once. This chain uses TRBV27 with TRBJ2-5; D perhaps matches TRBD1 (6 bases). Trimming stripped 0 bases from V and 4 bases from J, with 12 bases between. From germline, CDR1 is MNHEY and CDR2 SMNVEV (reference sequence). The CDR3 consists of 15 residues. The CDR3 here is CASSLSWTASETQYF. CDR3 bases: TGTGCCAGCAGTTTATCTTGGACAGCATCAGAGACCCAGTACTTC.

CDR3 residues: CASSKGYPVAYEQYF. The CDR3 region has the DNA TGTGCCAGCAGCAAAGGGTATCCAGTTGCCTACGAGCAGTACTTC. The rearrangement links TRBV6-5 to TRBJ2-7; D is uncertain. The CDR3 loop spans 15 amino acids. The germline V gene encodes CDR1 MNHEY and CDR2 SVGAGI. V lost 6 bases and J 2 bases, leaving 17 bases between the germline ends.

The rearrangement links TRBV4-1 to TRBJ2-1, with D possibly called TRBD1 or TRBD2 (5 bases each). The CDR3 loop spans 16 amino acids. Per the germline V gene, CDR1 is MGHRA and CDR2 is YSYEKL. The V gene lost 0 bases and the J gene lost 4 bases, with 13 bases spanning the gap. CDR3 residues: CASSQDKGTAYNEQFF. DNA for the CDR3: TGCGCCAGCAGCCAAGATAAGGGGACCGCATACAATGAGCAGTTCTTC.

Points on this clone: The same CDR3 can be traced to other DNA sequences in this sample. The chain employs TRBV30 and TRBJ1-5, with D perhaps matching TRBD1 (5 bases). Germline assignment: CDR1 GTSNPN and CDR2 SVGIG (reference sequence). There are 13 residues in the CDR3. V was clipped by 1 base and J by 4 bases, with 8 bases between them. DNA for the CDR3: TGTGCCTGGAGTGGGCAGGGTAATCAGCCCCAGCATTTT. This translates into CAWSGQGNQPQHF.

The chain uses TRBV6-6 and TRBJ1-5, with D unresolved. The CDR3 runs 14 residues. Germline CDR1 is MNHNY and CDR2 is SVGAGI (reference sequence). V was pared by 6 bases and J by 2 bases, with 11 bases between. CDR3 nucleotide sequence: TGTGCCAGCAGCCCTTCCCAGGGCAATCAGCCCCAGCATTTT. As protein: CASSPSQGNQPQHF.

The V and J genes are TRBV18 and TRBJ1-4; D gene unclear. CDR3 length: 15 residues. Trimming removed 0 bases at V and 4 bases at J, with 9 bases between. Germline CDR1 is KGHSH and CDR2 is LQKENI. The CDR3 protein is CASSPPGRLNEKLFF. The CDR3 DNA sequence: TGTGCCAGCTCACCACCGGGTAGACTTAATGAAAAACTGTTTTTT. The full variable domain, in which reference TRBV18 and TRBJ1-4 provide the parts outside the CDR3, is NAGVMQNPRHLVRRRGQEARLRCSPMKGHSHVYWYRQLPEEGLKFMVYLQKENIIDESGMPKERFSAEFPKEGPSILRIQQVVRGDSAAYFCASSPPGRLNEKLFFGSGTQLSVL.

The chain recombines TRBV30 with TRBJ2-7; TRBD2 might be the D (6 bases). Trimming removed 1 base from V and 2 bases from J, with 12 bases in between. The germline CDR1 and CDR2 sequences are GTSNPN and SVGIG (reference sequence). The CDR3 length is 14 residues. The CDR3 reads CAWSDGGIAYEQYF. CDR3 DNA sequence: TGTGCCTGGAGTGACGGGGGAATCGCCTACGAGCAGTACTTC.

The chain carries TRBV6-5 and TRBJ1-4; D uncertain. CDR3 size: 15 residues. V was clipped by 5 bases and J by 6 bases, with 16 bases between them. Germline CDR1 is MNHEY and CDR2 is SVGAGI. CDR3 in DNA: TGTGCCAGCAGTCCCTCGGAAGTTGGTGATGAAAAACTGTTTTTT. Translating gives CASSPSEVGDEKLFF.

The V call is TRBV29-1, the J call TRBJ2-3; no firm D call. V lost 5 bases, J lost 5 bases, and 11 bases lay in between. CDR1 is SQVTM and CDR2 is ANQGSEA in the germline V gene. This CDR3 region has 12 residues. Here the CDR3 reads CSVYGVQDTQYF. The CDR3, as DNA: TGCAGCGTTTATGGAGTCCAAGATACGCAGTATTTT.

The gene calls are TRBV10-3 and TRBJ2-5; TRBD1 matches at 10 bases. The trim removed 5 bases at V and 2 bases at J, leaving 8 bases unmatched. This CDR3 contains 16 residues. Per the germline V gene, CDR1 is ENHRY and CDR2 is SYGVKD. CDR3 in amino acids: CAISSGTGDHQETQYF. Here the CDR3 DNA reads TGTGCCATCAGTTCGGGGACAGGGGATCATCAAGAGACCCAGTACTTC.

The chain carries TRBV18 and TRBJ2-2, with TRBD1 as a possible D gene (5 bases). V lost 0 bases to trimming and J lost 9 bases, with 11 bases between them. CDR1 is KGHSH, CDR2 LQKENI, per germline. The CDR3 extends over 14 amino acids. Here the CDR3 reads CASSPPSGLRELFF. CDR3 coding DNA: TGTGCCAGCTCACCACCATCAGGGTTGAGGGAGCTGTTTTTT.

This clone has a handful of counts. V and J are TRBV5-6 and TRBJ2-7; the match to TRBD1 covers 7 bases. The CDR3 length is 14 residues. V was pared by 4 bases and J by 7 bases, with 11 bases of the junction left unmatched. Germline V lookup: CDR1 SGHDT, CDR2 YYEEEE. The CDR3: CASSLTGARTEQYF. CDR3 DNA sequence: TGTGCCAGCAGCCTTACAGGGGCCAGAACGGAGCAGTACTTC.

This chain connects TRBV28 to TRBJ2-1; D gene uncertain. V was shortened by 5 bases and J by 5 bases, with 7 bases between the two germline ends. Per the germline V gene, CDR1 is MDHEN and CDR2 is SYDVKM. The CDR3 is 12 residues long. The CDR3 here is CASSPYNNEQFF. CDR3 coding DNA: TGTGCCAGCAGTCCCTACAACAATGAGCAGTTCTTC.

V is TRBV5-6 and J is TRBJ2-4, with D perhaps TRBD2 (5 bases). V gave up 4 bases and J gave up 0 bases, with 11 bases separating them. CDR1 and CDR2 (germline): SGHDT, YYEEEE. The CDR3 has 15 residues. The CDR3, as DNA: TGTGCCAGCAGCCTAGAGGGAATAGCCAAAAACATTCAGTACTTC. Its translation is CASSLEGIAKNIQYF. Based on the CDR3 plus reference TRBV5-6 and TRBJ2-4, the full variable domain is DAGVTQSPTHLIKTRGQQVTLRCSPKSGHDTVSWYQQALGQGPQFIFQYYEEEERQRGNFPDRFSGHQFPNYSSELNVNALLLGDSALYLCASSLEGIAKNIQYFGAGTRLSVL.

The gene calls are TRBV28 and TRBJ1-5; D possibly corresponds to TRBD1 (6 bases). The CDR3 is made up of 14 amino acids. Deletions cut 5 bases from V and 7 bases from J, with 15 bases between. Per the germline V gene, CDR1 is MDHEN and CDR2 is SYDVKM. The CDR3 bases are TGTGCCAGCAGTCGGACAGCATTTGTCCAGCCCCAGCATTTT. Its protein is CASSRTAFVQPQHF.

Points on this clone: Other DNA variants within this sample encode the same CDR3. The chain carries TRBV5-4 and TRBJ2-2, with D possibly matching TRBD2 (6 bases). V was pared by 2 bases and J by 4 bases, with 9 bases between. Germline assignment: CDR1 SGHNT and CDR2 YYREEE (reference sequence). This CDR3 is 14 amino acids long. In DNA, the CDR3 is TGTGCCAGCAGCTTCCGGGGGAGCACCGGGGAGCTGTTTTTT. This codes for CASSFRGSTGELFF.

This sequence joins TRBV28 and TRBJ1-4, with 9 bases aligning to TRBD1. From germline, CDR1 is MDHEN and CDR2 SYDVKM. This CDR3 spans 16 amino acids. V dropped 3 bases and J dropped 8; count of bases not matched to a gene: 10. CDR3: CASSFGQGMTGEKLFF. DNA of the CDR3: TGTGCCAGCAGTTTTGGACAGGGGATGACGGGGGAAAAACTGTTTTTT.

V and J are TRBV2 and TRBJ2-1, with D tentatively TRBD2 (6 bases). The germline gives CDR1 SNHLY, CDR2 FYNNEI. The CDR3 has 16 amino acids. V lost 3 bases and J lost 2, with 14 bases in between. The CDR3 loop reads CASSERKGGTYNEQFF. As DNA, the CDR3 is TGTGCCAGCAGTGAGCGAAAGGGAGGAACCTACAATGAGCAGTTCTTC.

As DNA, the CDR3 is TGTGCCAGCAGCTTACGATCGGCCACGGAAAAACTGTTTTTT. Translation: CASSLRSATEKLFF. J is TRBJ1-4 and V is TRBV7-2; no clear D. The length of the CDR3 is 14 residues. The germline V gene encodes CDR1 SGHTA and CDR2 FQGNSA. Between the trimmed V and J ends, which lost 2 bases and 8 bases, there was a span of 12 bases.